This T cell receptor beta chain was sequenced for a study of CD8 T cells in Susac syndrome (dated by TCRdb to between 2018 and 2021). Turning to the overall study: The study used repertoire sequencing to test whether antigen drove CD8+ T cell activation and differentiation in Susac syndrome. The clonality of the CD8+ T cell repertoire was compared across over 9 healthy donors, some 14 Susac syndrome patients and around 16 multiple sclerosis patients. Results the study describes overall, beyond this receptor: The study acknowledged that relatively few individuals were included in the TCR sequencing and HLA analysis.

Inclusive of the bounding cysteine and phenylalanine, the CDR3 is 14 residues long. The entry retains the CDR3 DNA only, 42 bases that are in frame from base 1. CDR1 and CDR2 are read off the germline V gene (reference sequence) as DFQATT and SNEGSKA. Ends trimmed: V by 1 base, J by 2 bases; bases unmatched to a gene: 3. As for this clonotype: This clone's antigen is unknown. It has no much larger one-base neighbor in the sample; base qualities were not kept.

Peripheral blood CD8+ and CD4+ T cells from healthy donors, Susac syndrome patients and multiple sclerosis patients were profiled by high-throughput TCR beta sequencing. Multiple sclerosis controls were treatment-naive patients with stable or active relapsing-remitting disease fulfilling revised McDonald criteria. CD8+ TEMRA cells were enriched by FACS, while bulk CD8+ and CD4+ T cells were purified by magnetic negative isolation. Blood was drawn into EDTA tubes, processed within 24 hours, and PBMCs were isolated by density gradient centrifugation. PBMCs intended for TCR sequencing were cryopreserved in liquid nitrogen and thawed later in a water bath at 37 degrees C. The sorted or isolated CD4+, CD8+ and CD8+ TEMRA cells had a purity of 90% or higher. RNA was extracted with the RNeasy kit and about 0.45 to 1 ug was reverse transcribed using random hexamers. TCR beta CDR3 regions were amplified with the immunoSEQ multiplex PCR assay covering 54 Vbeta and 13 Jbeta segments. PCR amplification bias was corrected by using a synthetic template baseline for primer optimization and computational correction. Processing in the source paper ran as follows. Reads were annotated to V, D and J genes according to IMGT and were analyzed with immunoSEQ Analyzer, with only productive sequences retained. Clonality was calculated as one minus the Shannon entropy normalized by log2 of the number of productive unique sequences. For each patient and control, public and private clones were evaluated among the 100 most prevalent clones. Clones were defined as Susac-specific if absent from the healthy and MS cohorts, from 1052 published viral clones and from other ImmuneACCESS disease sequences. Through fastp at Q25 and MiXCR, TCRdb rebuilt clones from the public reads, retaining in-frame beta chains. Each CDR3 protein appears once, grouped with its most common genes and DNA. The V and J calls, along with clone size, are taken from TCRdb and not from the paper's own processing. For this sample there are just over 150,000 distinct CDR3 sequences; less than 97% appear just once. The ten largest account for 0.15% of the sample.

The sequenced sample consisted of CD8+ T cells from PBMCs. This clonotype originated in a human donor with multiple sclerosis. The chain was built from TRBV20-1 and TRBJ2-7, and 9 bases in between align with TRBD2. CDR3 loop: CSARGLAATYEQYF. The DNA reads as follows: TGCAGTGCTAGAGGACTAGCGGCGACCTACGAGCAGTACTTC.